In its sample, the clone carrying this TCR beta chain was seen a few times. The data stem from a study of cytomegalovirus exposure and HLA in healthy donors. Amplification used 60 Vbeta primers and 13 Jbeta primers. The data were produced by immunoSEQ multiplex PCR, yet TCRdb's version contains in-frame clones alone and is incomplete. The table records approximately 210,000 clones, about 85% of them present only once. This CDR3 is 13 amino acids long. Germline CDR1 is SQVTM and CDR2 is ANQGSEA. V shed 5 bases and J shed 0 bases, with 10 bases lying between them. The V gene is TRBV29-1, the J gene TRBJ1-1; D is unclear. This clonotype was obtained from a woman aged 50 to 60 in good health and CMV-seronegative. The source material was PBMCs. The CDR3 DNA is TGCAGCGTTCAGCGGCCCCTGAACACTGAAGCTTTCTTT. Residues: CSVQRPLNTEAFF.